This T cell receptor beta chain emerged from a study of cytomegalovirus exposure and HLA in healthy donors (dated 2017 in TCRdb). Regarding the study in general: According to an earlier analysis of 550 to 750 of the donors, 150 million to 200 million T cells yielded 117 million unique TCR beta sequences and 250 to 350 Gb of sequence data. A later genetic analysis took genome-wide SNP genotypes for about 65% of the 666 donors and used that subset as a discovery cohort. Using immunosequencing, the study profiled T cell repertoires from around 680 subjects and related those repertoires to cytomegalovirus serostatus. Because of strong linkage in the cohort, 4 to 6 DR-DQ haplotypes were treated as single units for association and clustering. All discovery cohort repertoires had been generated using a single sequencing platform. Donor age, sex, ethnicity and CMV serostatus were compiled together with the repertoire data. The study aimed to test whether cataloging public T cell receptors could reveal signatures of past pathogen exposure. In addition to the first cohort of around 670 subjects, a separate validation cohort of approximately 110 different subjects was used. To study patterns of TCR occurrence, a later analysis re-analyzed previously published TCR beta repertoires from more than 550 donors and added high-resolution HLA genotyping. The genetic ancestry cluster associated with self-reported Caucasian donors included around 76% of the 300 to 400 genotyped donors. Among 350 to 400 genotyped donors of the cohort, an average of approximately 240,000 unique TCR beta nucleotide sequences were sequenced per donor, roughly 20% of them non-productive. An earlier analysis of around 580 of the donors used high-throughput TCR beta sequencing to judge whether each TCR beta V gene segment behaved as functional or pseudogenic. Typing coverage varied by locus: 629-630 donors for A, B, C, DRB1 and DQB1; under 550 for DQA1; over 600 for DPA1; 450 to 480 for DPB1. High-throughput TCR immunosequencing, statistical association of individual TCRs with disease status, and machine learning were combined to predict cytomegalovirus infection status. An early release that covered about 600 HLA-typed donors contained about 290 gigabases of sequencing data and 85 million to 100 million unique TCR sequences. In the later analysis, no new phenotypic data were used to find candidate immune exposures; instead, reliance was placed on TCR beta sequences and their occurrence across donors. Class I and class II HLA loci were covered by the typing at four-digit resolution. General findings and caveats noted by the study authors: A later genetic analysis associated a missense DCLRE1C variant with V-gene and J-gene trimming of TCR beta chains, and an independent cohort replicated the association. Assigning TCR associations to individual alleles was difficult when HLA alleles, especially DR and DQ, strongly co-occurred. A further reported finding was that TCR beta sequences accurately predicted the HLA-A and HLA-B alleles for most subjects in the first cohort. This cohort had only TCR beta chains sequenced, and the lack of alpha or paired-chain data limited which features could be detected. Correlated functional status among segregating V segments might reflect linkage disequilibrium, but an unknown experimental factor could not be ruled out. A later analysis found that most CMV-associated TCR beta chains appeared HLA-restricted, with HLA associations seemingly driven largely by CMV exposure. About 15 rarely observed V segments, including chromosome 9 orphons, were excluded from the earlier analysis of several hundred of the donors because counts were too low. CMV serostatus was the only immune exposure information available for the cohort. In vitro tests confirmed that a few of the cytomegalovirus-associated TCR beta chains recognize cytomegalovirus antigens. The presence/absence analyses assumed that sequencing depth was roughly uniform across donors, and that assumption may not be true. In a later analysis, the rate of TCR association differed among HLA loci, with DRB1 alleles having the most associated TCRs and HLA-C alleles having the fewest. In a later analysis, HLA-associated TCR beta chains showed more clonal expansion and lower generation probabilities than non-associated chains that were equally common. A later analysis associated 16,951 TCR beta sequences with specific HLA alleles at a false discovery rate of 0.05. The authors suggested that the approach could potentially be extended to other disease states and immunological phenotypes. Some IMGT-functional V segments, including TRBV6-2 and TRBV6-3, could not be distinguished by the 87-base-pair reads and were therefore excluded. In a later analysis, several top co-occurrence clusters were reported to appear linked to parvovirus B19, influenza, CMV and Epstein-Barr virus. In both the original and validation cohorts, the classifier was reported to diagnose cytomegalovirus status with high specificity and sensitivity. In an earlier analysis of fewer than 700 of the donors, most TCR beta V segments appeared in productive rearrangements about 90% or about 30% of the time, broadly matching IMGT annotations. A cluster of highly shared sequence variants was judged likely to be a technical artifact of the sequencing pipeline. According to a later genetic analysis, donors in an Asian-associated ancestry cluster had fewer N-insertions in productive TCRs than the roughly 660-donor mean. A total of some 180 TCR beta chains were listed by the study as associated with cytomegalovirus. Most TCR sequences were observed very rarely across donors, whereas some public TCRs were present in many individuals. Because some donors lacked HLA typing at each locus, the association tests relied only on the typed subset.

About this clone: Its antigen specificity is not known.

Reading the germline V gene gives CDR1 MGHDK and CDR2 SYGVNS. Trimming costs V 1 base and J 7 bases, and their ends lie 14 bases apart. Including cysteine and phenylalanine, the CDR3 has 16 amino acids. The read is trimmed to its CDR3 DNA, 48 bases read in frame from base 1. The cohort was made up of about 670 healthy bone marrow donors. At the time of sampling, every cohort member was nominally healthy, though immune exposures that went unrecorded were likely present. The donor was CMV seropositive and belonged to the group of 250 to 300 seropositive cohort members. A peripheral blood sample was provided by each donor, and peripheral blood mononuclear cells were used for TCR beta sequencing. Genomic DNA extraction from the blood cell samples was performed with the Qiagen DNeasy Blood Extraction Kit. Library preparation was by the immunoSEQ multiplex PCR assay. The multiplex PCR relied on a mix of 60 forward primers for TCR Vbeta segments and 13 reverse primers for TCR Jbeta segments. A multiplex PCR assay on genomic DNA amplified the CDR3 region of rearranged TCR beta genes. Amplified TCR beta libraries were sequenced as 87-base-pair reads on the Illumina HiSeq System. The published analysis was carried out like this. Across the roughly 600 repertoires, a later analysis counted roughly 84 million unique TCR beta chains, roughly 11 million of which were shared by at least two donors. Raw reads were error-corrected and collapsed into unique sequences by a nearest-neighbor algorithm in which closely related sequences were merged to remove PCR and sequencing errors. Alignment of CDR3 sequences to IMGT reference sequences was used to assign V, D and J gene segments. For a sequence to be retained, a match of at least six nucleotides to both a V gene segment and a J gene segment was required. A rearrangement counted as productive if the CDR3 had no stop codons and remained in frame with V and J, and every other rearrangement counted as non-productive. Following IMGT convention, CDR3 was defined as the stretch from the second conserved V-encoded cysteine up to the conserved J-encoded phenylalanine. The earlier analysis of about 640 of the donors excluded any sequence lacking an unambiguous match to a single V gene segment. An earlier analysis of several hundred of the donors called V segments functional above 56.7% productive rearrangements and segregating when the between-donor standard deviation exceeded 5%. To diagnose cytomegalovirus status from the catalog of TCR beta chain sequences, a statistical classification framework was built. In a later analysis, TCR nucleotide sequences were compared against IMGT/GENE-DB human TR gene sequences so that V and J genes could be assigned. In a later analysis, CDR3 sequences and most-parsimonious VDJ recombination scenarios were assigned using the TCRdist pipeline. A later analysis defined each TCR beta chain by its CDR3 amino acid sequence plus V-gene family, and excluded reads lacking a unique V-gene family. As a way to deal with suspected cross-contamination and a sequencing artifact, a later analysis dropped under 600 nucleotide sequences that were highly shared and had low generation probability. In a later analysis, a clonal expansion index for each public chain was calculated from normalized within-repertoire ranks of inferred template counts. Generation probabilities in a later analysis came from a VDJ recombination model fitted to out-of-frame rearrangements, and those results were checked against IGoR. Hypergeometric tests were used in a later analysis to score TCR-TCR, TCR-HLA and TCR-CMV co-occurrence, with a repertoire-size bias correction applied to the TCR pairs. False discovery rates were estimated in a later analysis by permuting HLA or CMV assignments 20 times. In a later analysis, co-occurring TCRs were grouped using DBSCAN, with TCRdist sequence similarity added in when clustering inside HLA-allele-positive subsets. For co-occurrence clustering, repertoires with fewer than 30,000 or more than 120,000 public chains were excluded, along with four or five repertoires with anomalous nucleotide sharing. Here the immuneACCESS table is served through TCRdb, limited to in-frame sequences with V and J called. Missing clones are a known gap in these copies; in checked studies unresolved V genes cover under half, and the rest lacks a known reason. V, J and clone size were drawn from that table, and D and trimming were deduced from the DNA. This specimen's table enumerates about 77,000 clones. Clones ranked in the top ten supply roughly 13% of the sample.

The sequencing input was PBMCs. The receptor chain draws on TRBV25-1 and TRBJ1-6; a tentative D match to TRBD1 spans 5 bases. This TCR was recovered from a man aged 45-60 years in good health and CMV-seropositive. The sequence in DNA is TGTGCCAGCAGTGAATCCCGGGCAGGGTGGAATTCACCCCTCCACTTT. The encoded protein is CASSESRAGWNSPLHF.